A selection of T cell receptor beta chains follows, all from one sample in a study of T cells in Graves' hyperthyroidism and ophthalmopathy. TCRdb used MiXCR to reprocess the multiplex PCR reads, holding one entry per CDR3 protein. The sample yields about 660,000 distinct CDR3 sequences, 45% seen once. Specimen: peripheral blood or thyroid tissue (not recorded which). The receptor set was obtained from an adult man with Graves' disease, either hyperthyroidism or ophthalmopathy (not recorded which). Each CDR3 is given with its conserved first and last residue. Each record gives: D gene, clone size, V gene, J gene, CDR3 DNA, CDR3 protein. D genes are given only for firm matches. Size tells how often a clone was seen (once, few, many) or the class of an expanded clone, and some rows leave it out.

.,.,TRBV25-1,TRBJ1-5,TGTGCCAGCCAGCAGGCAGGGCGCAATCAGCCCCAGCATTTT,CASQQAGRNQPQHF
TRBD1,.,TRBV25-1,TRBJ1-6,TGTGCCAGCAGTTTATGGGGACAGGGTCTCTCACCCCTCCACTTT,CASSLWGQGLSPLHF
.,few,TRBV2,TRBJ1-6,TGTGCCAGCAGCTTGAGACAGACAGGCTCCTATAATTCACCCCTCCACTTT,CASSLRQTGSYNSPLHF
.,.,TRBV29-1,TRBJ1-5,TGCAGCTTAGATCCAGGGCGGGGACAGCCCCAGCATTTT,CSLDPGRGQPQHF
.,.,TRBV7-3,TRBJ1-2,TGTGCCAGCAGAAGGGGCCTTCCTCCTAACTATGGCTACACCTTC,CASRRGLPPNYGYTF
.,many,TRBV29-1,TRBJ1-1,TGCAGCGTTGAAGATGTGACGGTGAACACTGAAGCTTTCTTT,CSVEDVTVNTEAFF
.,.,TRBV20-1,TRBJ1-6,TGCAGTGCTGATGGGGGGACCGGACTCCCAGGTTTATCCCTCCACTTT,CSADGGTGLPGLSLHF
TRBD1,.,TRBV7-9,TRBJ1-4,TGTGCCAGCAGCGTTCGGACAGGGCTAGGTGAAAAACTGTTTTTT,CASSVRTGLGEKLFF
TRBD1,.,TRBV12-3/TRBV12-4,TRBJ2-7,TGTGCCAGCAGTTACAGGGGGCAGAGCTACGAGCAGTACTTC,CASSYRGQSYEQYF
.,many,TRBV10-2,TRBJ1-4,TGCGCCAGCAGTGAGGATAATGAAAAACTGTTTTTT,CASSEDNEKLFF
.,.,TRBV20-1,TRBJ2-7,TGCAGTGCTAGAGATACGGCAGCGGGTGGGCCCGCGTACTACGAGCAGTACTTC,CSARDTAAGGPAYYEQYF
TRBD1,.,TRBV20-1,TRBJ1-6,TGCAGTGCCGAGATGACAGGGGATAATTCACCCCTCCACTTT,CSAEMTGDNSPLHF
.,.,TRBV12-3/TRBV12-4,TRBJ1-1,TGTGCCAGCTCACCACGGTTAGGCGGGGACACTGAAGCTTTCTTT,CASSPRLGGDTEAFF
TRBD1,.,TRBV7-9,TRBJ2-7,TGTGCCAGCAGCCGTCTGCCAGGGGGCGGGGACGAGCAGTACTTC,CASSRLPGGGDEQYF
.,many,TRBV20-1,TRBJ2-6,TGCAGTGCCGAAACCTCCGGGGCCAACGTCCTGACTTTC,CSAETSGANVLTF
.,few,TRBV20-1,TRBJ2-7,TGCAGTGCTAGGGGTGCAGGGGAGTCCTACGAGCAGTACTTC,CSARGAGESYEQYF
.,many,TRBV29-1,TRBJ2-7,TGCAGCGTTGGGCGTTGGAACGAGCAGTACTTC,CSVGRWNEQYF
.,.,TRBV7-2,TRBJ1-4,TGTGCCAGCAGCTTGGCCACGACAACTAATGAAAAACTGTTTTTT,CASSLATTTNEKLFF
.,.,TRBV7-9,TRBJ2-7,TGTGCCAGCAGCTTAGCGGGAATTGCAAACGAGCAGTACTTC,CASSLAGIANEQYF
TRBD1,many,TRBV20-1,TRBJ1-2,TGCAGTGCTAGAGATCAGGGGGCGGATAACTATGGCTACACCTTC,CSARDQGADNYGYTF
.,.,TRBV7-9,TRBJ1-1,TGTGCCAGCAGCTTAGATCCGGGCACTGAAGCTTTCTTT,CASSLDPGTEAFF
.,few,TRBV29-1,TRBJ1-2,TGCAGCGTTGAAAGACCCGGACGGTTTGGGAAGGATGGCTACACCTTC,CSVERPGRFGKDGYTF
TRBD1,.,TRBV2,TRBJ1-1,TGTGCCAGCAGTGAAGCGCATGGGACAGGGGTTCAAGCTGAAGCTTTCTTT,CASSEAHGTGVQAEAFF
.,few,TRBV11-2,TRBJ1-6,TGTGCCAGCAGCTTAGGGGAGGGGTACTCCTATAATTCACCCCTCCACTTT,CASSLGEGYSYNSPLHF
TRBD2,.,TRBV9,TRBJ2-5,TGTGCCAGCAGCCCCGGGACTAGCGGGACCACCGGGACCCAGTACTTC,CASSPGTSGTTGTQYF
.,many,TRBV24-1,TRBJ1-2,TGTGCCACCAGTGATGCGGACGGGTCCTATGGCTACACCTTC,CATSDADGSYGYTF
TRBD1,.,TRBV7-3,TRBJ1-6,TGTGCCAGCAGCTTAGCAAAAACCGGGACAGGGGGGTTTCCACCCCTCCACTTT,CASSLAKTGTGGFPPLHF
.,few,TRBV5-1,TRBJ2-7,TGCGCCAGCAGCTTTGAGACAGTGACCTACGAGCAGTACTTC,CASSFETVTYEQYF
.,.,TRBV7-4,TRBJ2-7,TGTGCCAGCAGCCCGAGGGGGGCCTGCCACTTCTCCTACGAGCAGTACTTC,CASSPRGACHFSYEQYF
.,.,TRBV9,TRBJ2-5,TGTGCCAGCAATAGACGGCCACCCCAAGAGACCCAGTACTTC,CASNRRPPQETQYF
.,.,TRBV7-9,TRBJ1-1,TGTGCCAGCAGCCTCGGATCGCAGGCTGAAGCTTTCTTT,CASSLGSQAEAFF
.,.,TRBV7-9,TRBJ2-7,TGCGCCAGCAGCCACTGGGACTCGCGAACCTCCTACGAGCAGTACTTC,CASSHWDSRTSYEQYF
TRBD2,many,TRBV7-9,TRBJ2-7,TGTGCCAGCAGCCCCGTAGCGGGAGAGCAGTACTTC,CASSPVAGEQYF
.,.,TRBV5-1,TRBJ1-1,TGCGCCAGCAGCGTTCGGGAAGCAGGGACGAACACTGAAGCTTTCTTT,CASSVREAGTNTEAFF
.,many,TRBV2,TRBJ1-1,TGTGCCAGCAAGGGAGGGGCCTTTGAAGCTTTCTTT,CASKGGAFEAFF
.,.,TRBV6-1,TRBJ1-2,TGTGCCAGCAGGCGGTTATCCGACGGGCAGGGAAACTATGGCTACACCTTC,CASRRLSDGQGNYGYTF
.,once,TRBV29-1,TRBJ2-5,TGCAGCGTTGAAGGGCGATCGATATTGCAAGAGACCCAGTACTTC,CSVEGRSILQETQYF
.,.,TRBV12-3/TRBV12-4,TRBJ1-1,TGTGCCAGCAGTTTATCCAGGGGAGGTGAAGCTTTCTTT,CASSLSRGGEAFF
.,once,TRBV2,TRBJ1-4,TGTGCCAGCAGACGCCAGCGGCTCAATGAAAAACTGTTTTTT,CASRRQRLNEKLFF
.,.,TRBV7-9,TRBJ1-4,TGTGCCAGCAGCTTAGATGGCAGCGGGTATGAAAAACTGTTTTTT,CASSLDGSGYEKLFF
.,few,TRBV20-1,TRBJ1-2,TGCAGTGCTCGTGAATCCACAGGGAGAAATGGCTACACCTTC,CSARESTGRNGYTF
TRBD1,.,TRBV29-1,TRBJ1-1,TGCAGCGCATGGACAGGGGGCACCCCCGCTGAAGCTTTCTTT,CSAWTGGTPAEAFF
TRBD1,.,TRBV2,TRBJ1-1,TGTGCCAGCAGAACGGGACAGGGATTAACTGGAGCTTTCTTT,CASRTGQGLTGAFF
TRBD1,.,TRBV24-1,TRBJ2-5,TGTGCCACCAGTGAGTTCGACAGGGGGGTCGAGACCCAGTACTTC,CATSEFDRGVETQYF
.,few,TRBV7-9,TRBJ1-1,TGTGCCAGCAGCCCAGGGATCGGGCGGACTGAAGCTTTCTTT,CASSPGIGRTEAFF